The 25 T cell receptor beta chains listed next were all sequenced from one sample in a study of shared clonotypes between healthy human individuals. TCRdb's table, derived via immunoSEQ multiplex PCR, lists solely in-frame clones and lacks some. The sample lists approximately 470,000 clones, 70% to 80% occurring once. Material: PBMCs. The receptors stem from a woman between 35 and 50 years old in good health. Some clones in this sample may be carry-over from other donors' samples.

The chain couples TRBV14 to TRBJ2-7; 13 bases map to TRBD2. This CDR3 is built from 16 residues. Germline CDR1 SGHDN, CDR2 FVKESK. J lost 3 bases, V lost 2 bases, and 4 bases had no gene match. This CDR3 is CASSQKTSGRYYEQYF. CDR3 bases: TGTGCCAGCAGCCAAAAGACTAGCGGGAGGTACTACGAGCAGTACTTC.

This clone was seen more than once but under ten times. The chain couples TRBV29-1 to TRBJ1-3; no reliable D call. The CDR3 contains 12 residues. With 7 bases removed from V and 0 bases from J, the gap between germline ends came to 7 bases. Germline values: CDR1 SQVTM, CDR2 ANQGSEA. CDR3 sequence (DNA): TGCAGCGCCCTGACCTCTGGAAACACCATATATTTT. Translating it yields CSALTSGNTIYF.

The chain has TRBV7-9 and TRBJ2-5, with D tentatively TRBD2 (5 bases). This CDR3 comprises 14 residues. V shed 3 bases and J shed 5 bases, with 13 bases lying between them. Germline values: CDR1 SEHNR, CDR2 FQNEAQ (reference sequence). CDR3 region: CASSFEISGETQYF. Written as DNA, the CDR3 is TGTGCCAGCAGCTTTGAGATCTCGGGGGAGACCCAGTACTTC.

J is TRBJ2-7 and V is TRBV7-2; D is possibly TRBD1 (6 bases). Germline V gene sequence: CDR1 SGHTA, CDR2 FQGNSA. The CDR3 has 14 residues. V was pared by 5 bases and J by 1 base, with 12 bases between. The CDR3 is CASSPVTGSYEQYF. The CDR3 DNA reads as TGTGCCAGCAGCCCCGTAACAGGGTCCTACGAGCAGTACTTC. The full variable domain, rest sourced from reference TRBV7-2 and TRBJ2-7, is GAGVSQSPSNKVTEKGKDVELRCDPISGHTALYWYRQSLGQGLEFLIYFQGNSAPDKSGLPSDRFSAERTGGSVSTLTIQRTQQEDSAVYLCASSPVTGSYEQYFGPGTRLTVT.

Notes on this clone: The same CDR3 also results from other DNA sequences found in this sample. The CDR3 is CASSIPGLAYNEQFF. The CDR3 nucleotides are TGTGCCAGTAGTATTCCGGGACTGGCCTACAATGAGCAGTTCTTC. This chain joins TRBV19 and TRBJ2-1; a possible D gene is TRBD2 (6 bases). This CDR3 has 15 amino acids. In germline, CDR1 is LNHDA, CDR2 SQIVND (reference sequence). With 3 bases removed from V and 2 bases from J, the gap between germline ends came to 11 bases.

The chain joins TRBV5-1 to TRBJ1-5; tentative D call: TRBD1 (5 bases). V shed 3 bases and J shed 3 bases, with 13 bases lying between them. Germline CDR1 is SGHRS and CDR2 is YFSETQ. The CDR3 is made up of 15 amino acids. This chain's CDR3 is CASSSTGLSNQPQHF. The DNA for the CDR3 is TGCGCCAGCAGCTCAACAGGATTATCCAATCAGCCCCAGCATTTT.

A word on this clone: It differs at one base from a far larger clone, so likely a read error. This same CDR3 is encoded by further DNA sequences in the sample. The CDR3 reads CAWSVQSNQPQHF. Here the CDR3 DNA reads TGTGCCTGGAGTGTACAGAGCAATCAGCCTCAGCATTTT. The chain joins TRBV30 to TRBJ1-5, with D unclear. CDR3 length equals 13 residues. The germline V gene encodes CDR1 GTSNPN and CDR2 SVGIG (reference sequence).

J is TRBJ2-7 and V is TRBV4-2, with TRBD2 matching over 10 bases. In germline, CDR1 is LGHNA, CDR2 YNFKEQ. J was trimmed by 1 base and V by 3 bases; bases with no gene match: 6. This CDR3 has 16 residues. In DNA, the CDR3 is TGTGCCAGCAGCCACCCCTCTAGCGGGGGTTCCTACGAGCAGTACTTC. Residues: CASSHPSSGGSYEQYF.

The chain links TRBV29-1 to TRBJ2-3, with 9 bases that match TRBD1. V dropped 6 bases and J dropped 7; count of bases not matched to a gene: 8. CDR1 SQVTM and CDR2 ANQGSEA come from the germline V gene. There are 13 residues in the CDR3. The CDR3, as DNA: TGCAGCGTCGGACAGGGGTTCAGGAATACGCAGTATTTT. It yields the protein CSVGQGFRNTQYF.

J is TRBJ1-1 and V is TRBV9; TRBD1 agrees at 9 bases. Germline assignment: CDR1 SGDLS and CDR2 YYNGEE. The CDR3 is 16 residues long. The trim removed 4 bases at V and 5 bases at J, leaving 12 bases unmatched. CDR3 residues: CASSQGADRGGTEAFF. The DNA for the CDR3 is TGTGCCAGCAGCCAAGGAGCGGACAGGGGAGGAACTGAAGCTTTCTTT.

A remark on this clone: One end of the junction varies from germline; a read error may be responsible. The chain is built from TRBV7-7 and TRBJ2-1; 7 positions match TRBD2. The CDR3 spans 13 residues. Germline values: CDR1 SSHAT, CDR2 FNYEAQ (reference sequence). DNA of the CDR3: TGTGCTAGCAGCTTAGATCGACTAGCAGAAAAGTTCTTC. Encoded protein: CASSLDRLAEKFF.

CDR3 in amino acids: CATSRAYSGRTYNEQFF. In DNA, the CDR3 is TGTGCCACCAGCAGAGCCTATAGCGGGCGCACCTACAATGAGCAGTTCTTC. The V and J genes are TRBV15 and TRBJ2-1, with 7 bases aligning to TRBD2. This CDR3 is 17 amino acids long. Germline V gene lookup returns CDR1 LNHNV and CDR2 YYDKDF (reference sequence). The V and J ends lost 1 base and 2 bases, in that order; junction bases with no gene match: 8.

The CDR3 coding sequence is TGCACCAGCAGCCAAGGTCTAGCGGGATGTCGGTACGAGCAGTACTTC. Translated: CTSSQGLAGCRYEQYF. The V gene is TRBV1, the J gene TRBJ2-7; the table's D call, TRBD2, has no DNA check behind it. TRBV1 is designated a pseudogene. The CDR3 loop spans 16 amino acids.

This clone was detected many times. The chain combines TRBV28 with TRBJ2-2; D remains ambiguous. The CDR3 is 12 amino acids. Germline V gene lookup returns CDR1 MDHEN and CDR2 SYDVKM. V was shortened by 8 bases and J by 5 bases, with 9 bases between the two germline ends. The CDR3 DNA sequence: TGTGCCAGCCGAACTACTACCGGGGAGCTGTTTTTT. Translating gives CASRTTTGELFF.

CDR3 sequence (DNA): TGTGCCAGCAGTTTTTCGGACTGGAATCAGCCCCAGCATTTT. Its protein is CASSFSDWNQPQHF. This sequence joins TRBV28 and TRBJ1-5, with D uncertain. The germline CDR1 and CDR2 sequences are MDHEN and SYDVKM. The CDR3 is made up of 14 amino acids. V was pared by 3 bases and J by 4 bases, with 10 bases between.

This chain joins TRBV29-1 and TRBJ2-2; D unresolved. Trimming pared 4 bases from V and 1 base from J, leaving 10 bases between. The CDR3 loop spans 14 amino acids. Per the germline V gene, CDR1 is SQVTM and CDR2 is ANQGSEA. The CDR3: CSVVKTLNTGELFF. The CDR3 nucleotides read TGCAGCGTTGTTAAGACCCTGAACACCGGGGAGCTGTTTTTT.

Points on this clone: Other DNA sequences in the same sample also yield this CDR3. V and J are TRBV27 and TRBJ1-4, with 8 bases aligning to TRBD1. The CDR3 has 16 residues. Losses at the gene ends were 5 bases for V and 6 bases for J; bases not matched to a gene: 11. Germline-derived CDR1 and CDR2 are MNHEY and SMNVEV (reference sequence). CDR3: CASSLGRGLLDEKLFF. CDR3 DNA: TGTGCCAGCAGTCTGGGCAGGGGGCTTTTGGATGAAAAACTGTTTTTT.

This chain links TRBV28 with TRBJ1-4; D is ambiguous. Trimming left V 8 bases short and J 3 bases short, with 13 bases between. Germline values: CDR1 MDHEN, CDR2 SYDVKM. The CDR3 covers 14 residues. The CDR3 DNA is TGTGCCAGCCTTGTATCCGGGGCTAATGAAAAACTGTTTTTT. The encoded protein is CASLVSGANEKLFF.

This clone has just one count. This may be a read error, as it is one base from a much larger clone. The chain joins TRBV11-1 to TRBJ2-6, with 7 bases identical to TRBD1. Germline V CDR1 and CDR2: SGHAT, FQDESV (reference sequence). The J segment lost 2 bases and the V segment lost 5 bases, leaving 0 bases of the junction unmatched. This CDR3 has 14 amino acids. DNA for the CDR3: TGTGCCAGCAGCGACAGGGCTGGGGCCAACGTCCTGACTTTC. Amino acids: CASSDRAGANVLTF.

In its sample, this clone was seen a few times. The chain joins TRBV16 to TRBJ1-5, with a possible D match to TRBD1 (5 bases). Germline assignment: CDR1 KGHSY and CDR2 FQNENV. V was clipped by 0 bases and J by 7 bases, with 13 bases between them. The CDR3 runs to 15 residues. In nucleotides, the CDR3 is TGTGCCAGCAGCCAATCCCCTCGCCGGGACCAGCCCCAGCATTTT. This gives the protein CASSQSPRRDQPQHF.

The rearrangement joins TRBV29-1 to TRBJ2-1; D perhaps matches TRBD2 (5 bases). Germline V gene lookup returns CDR1 SQVTM and CDR2 ANQGSEA. V lost 0 bases, J lost 0 bases, and 9 bases lay in between. The CDR3 has 15 residues. Here the CDR3 reads CSVEEVASSYNEQFF. The CDR3, as DNA: TGCAGCGTTGAAGAGGTAGCGAGCTCCTACAATGAGCAGTTCTTC.

This clone has just one count. The chain's CDR3 is CASSPTSETYEQYF. Written as DNA, the CDR3 is TGTGCCAGCAGCCCAACTAGCGAAACGTACGAGCAGTACTTC. The chain recombines TRBV7-3 with TRBJ2-7, with 7 bases aligning to TRBD2. The germline gives CDR1 SGHTA, CDR2 FQGTGA. V dropped 5 bases and J dropped 4; count of bases not matched to a gene: 8. The CDR3 contains 14 residues.

The table lists this clone with a count of one. The gene calls are TRBV10-3 and TRBJ2-7; D remains ambiguous. Germline V CDR1 and CDR2: ENHRY, SYGVKD. The CDR3 extends over 14 amino acids. V was pared by 6 bases and J by 3 bases, with 15 bases between. As DNA, the CDR3 is TGTGCCATCAGCGATAGCACCAAACTCTACGAGCAGTACTTC. It codes for CAISDSTKLYEQYF.

This clone occurred a few times. V gene TRBV4-1 combines with J gene TRBJ1-2, with 10 positions matching TRBD1. Germline values: CDR1 MGHRA, CDR2 YSYEKL. V shed 5 bases and J 4 bases; nucleotides not matched to a gene: 13. CDR3 size: 17 residues. CDR3 in DNA: TGCGCCAGCAGCGCAAACAGGGACAGGGGAAACCTCTATGGCTACACCTTC. Its translation is CASSANRDRGNLYGYTF.

This chain connects TRBV7-6 to TRBJ2-5; D remains unclear. V lost 5 bases to trimming and J lost 5 bases, with 12 bases between them. Germline V gene data show CDR1 as SGHVS and CDR2 as FNYEAQ. There are 13 residues in the CDR3. In nucleotides, the CDR3 is TGTGCCAGCAGCCTGGGATGGCGGGAGACCCAGTACTTC. Amino acids: CASSLGWRETQYF.